A single sample is the source of the 13 T cell receptor beta chains below, sequenced in a study of regulatory T cells in long-lasting Graves disease. For TCR beta, libraries came from iRepertoire HTBI primers and Arm-PCR of CDR3 regions. TCRdb re-called the multiplex PCR reads through MiXCR, storing one row per CDR3 protein. The sample lists about 470,000 distinct CDR3 sequences, less than 25% occurring once. The time point is: persistent/refractory GD, antithyroid drugs over 5 years with positive TRAb. The TCR library was prepared using RNA isolated from PBMCs. The starting material was peripheral blood mononuclear cells (PBMCs), obtained when the disease was refractory, from a patient treated with antithyroid drugs. The receptors were sampled from a female donor with Graves disease.

The chain joins TRBV6-1 to TRBJ2-3; 10 bases map to TRBD2. The CDR3 is 13 residues long. V shed 11 bases, J shed 2 bases, and the junction held 4 bases outside the gene matches. The germline CDR1 and CDR2 sequences are MNHNS and SASEGT. The CDR3 protein is CASTSGNTDTQYF. The CDR3 region has the DNA TGTGCCTCTACTAGCGGGAACACAGATACGCAGTATTTT.

The rearrangement links TRBV11-2 to TRBJ1-1; D is ambiguous. Germline V lookup: CDR1 SGHAT, CDR2 FQNNGV. This CDR3 has 12 residues. V was cut by 0 bases and J by 5 bases, with 4 bases left in between. In DNA, the CDR3 is TGTGCCAGCAGCTTAGATCTTACTGAAGCTTTCTTT. Translating gives CASSLDLTEAFF.

The chain recombines TRBV20-1 with TRBJ2-7; D not resolved. The ends were cut back, 2 bases at V and 2 bases at J, with 13 bases in the middle. This CDR3 comprises 14 residues. Germline V gene lookup returns CDR1 DFQATT and CDR2 SNEGSKA (reference sequence). In DNA form, the CDR3 reads TGCAGTGCTAGAAGTGGCTTGGTGGCCTACGAGCAGTACTTC. It codes for CSARSGLVAYEQYF.

This clonotype was seen many times. The gene calls are TRBV12-3 or TRBV12-4 and TRBJ2-5; D ambiguous. The CDR3 runs 14 residues. The V gene lost 7 bases and the J gene lost 2 bases, with 14 bases spanning the gap. The CDR3 nucleotides read TGTGCCAGCATTCCCCTTGTAGTGCAAGAGACCCAGTACTTC. It is translated as CASIPLVVQETQYF.

In this sample, this clonotype turned up many times. In DNA form, the CDR3 reads TGTGCCAGCAGCACATACAGGGCTCGGGGCTATGGCTACACCTTC. It specifies CASSTYRARGYGYTF. V gene TRBV11-2 combines with J gene TRBJ1-2; D perhaps matches TRBD1 (6 bases). In germline, CDR1 is SGHAT, CDR2 FQNNGV. The V and J ends lost 5 bases and 4 bases respectively, with 17 bases between them. The CDR3 length is 15 residues.

The V call is TRBV7-8, the J call TRBJ1-5; D not certain. Looked up from germline, CDR1 is SGHVS and CDR2 is FQNEAQ. This CDR3 region has 13 residues. V gave up 3 bases and J gave up 6 bases, with 9 bases separating them. CDR3 nucleotide sequence: TGTGCCAGCAGCTTTGGGCCCGCTCAGCCCCAGCATTTT. As protein: CASSFGPAQPQHF. Full variable domain (remainder filled in from reference TRBV7-8 and TRBJ1-5): GAGVSQSPRYKVAKRGQDVALRCDPISGHVSLFWYQQALGQGPEFLTYFQNEAQLDKSGLPSDRFFAERPEGSVSTLKIQRTQQEDSAVYLCASSFGPAQPQHFGDGTRLSIL.

In this sample, this clonotype turned up once. The chain carries TRBV14 and TRBJ2-3, with D hard to call. Per the germline V gene, CDR1 is SGHDN and CDR2 is FVKESK. The CDR3 is 15 amino acids. Trimming took 0 bases from V and 6 from J, leaving 13 bases between them. The CDR3 bases are TGTGCCAGCAGCCAAGAGGCCCAACGGGCGGATACGCAGTATTTT. Protein: CASSQEAQRADTQYF.

The sample holds a few counts of this clonotype. The chain recombines TRBV10-3 with TRBJ1-5; unclear D gene. The CDR3 has 14 residues. CDR1 is ENHRY, CDR2 SYGVKD, per germline. The V end was cut by 1 base, the J end by 2 bases, with 6 bases between. The CDR3 sequence is CAISELMGNQPQHF. The CDR3 nucleotides read TGTGCCATCAGTGAGTTGATGGGCAATCAGCCCCAGCATTTT.

This clonotype was detected a few times. V usage is TRBV7-6 and J usage is TRBJ2-2, with 10 bases identical to TRBD1. The V segment lost 6 bases and the J segment 3 bases; nucleotides outside the gene matches: 4. The CDR3 covers 15 residues. Germline lookup yields CDR1 SGHVS and CDR2 FNYEAQ. The CDR3 protein is CASREGQGDTGELFF. The CDR3 DNA sequence: TGTGCCAGCAGGGAAGGACAGGGGGACACCGGGGAGCTGTTTTTT.

This clonotype was counted a single time. This may arise from a read error, as a much more abundant clone is one base away. The V gene is TRBV28, the J gene TRBJ2-7; D gene ambiguous. Trimming took off 6 bases at V and 7 bases at J, with 22 bases between the two ends. CDR1 and CDR2 (germline): MDHEN, SYDVKM. CDR3 length: 15 residues. The CDR3 sequence is CASSPQKGTQNEQYF. CDR3 nucleotides: TGTGCCAGCAGCCCCCAGAAAGGAACCCAGAATGAGCAGTACTTC.

The chain combines TRBV20-1 with TRBJ2-7, with 7 nucleotides matching TRBD1. The CDR3 length is 12 residues. Germline-derived CDR1 and CDR2 are DFQATT and SNEGSKA (reference sequence). After removal of 5 bases from V and 3 bases from J, the junction contained 4 bases not matched to a gene. The CDR3 DNA sequence: TGCAGTGCTGGGACAGATTTCTACGAGCAGTACTTC. This sequence encodes CSAGTDFYEQYF.

At least ten counts were recorded for this clonotype. V and J are TRBV5-1 and TRBJ1-1; D call uncertain. This CDR3 contains 16 residues. V gave up 0 bases and J gave up 0 bases, with 12 bases separating them. The germline gives CDR1 SGHRS, CDR2 YFSETQ. Here the CDR3 reads CASSLGEGDMNTEAFF. The CDR3 DNA reads as TGCGCCAGCAGCTTGGGAGAGGGAGACATGAACACTGAAGCTTTCTTT.

The sample holds a few counts of this clonotype. The chain recombines TRBV7-2 with TRBJ2-4, with TRBD2 identical over 7 bases. V dropped 2 bases and J dropped 1; count of bases not matched to a gene: 5. This CDR3 contains 16 residues. The germline gives CDR1 SGHTA, CDR2 FQGNSA. CDR3 loop: CASSLWGGEAKNIQYF. The CDR3 DNA is TGTGCCAGCAGCTTATGGGGGGGTGAGGCCAAAAACATTCAGTACTTC.